This entry lists 10 T cell receptor beta chains sequenced from one sample in a study of CD8 T cells in ankylosing spondylitis. TCRdb independently ran MiXCR on the 5' RACE reads; one entry per CDR3 protein. The sample shows 150,000 to 200,000 distinct CDR3 sequences, about 32% of them seen only once. Sequencing used synovial fluid, either unsorted or a sorted T cell fraction (not recorded which). The origin of the receptors is a male donor with ankylosing spondylitis.

This clonotype was seen more than once but under ten times. The chain employs TRBV18 and TRBJ2-1, with D unclear. Per the germline V gene, CDR1 is KGHSH and CDR2 is LQKENI. V lost 3 bases, J lost 5 bases, and 11 bases lay in between. The CDR3 consists of 14 residues. This chain's CDR3 is CASSPLIGDNEQFF. The CDR3 DNA sequence: TGTGCCAGCTCACCGCTCATTGGGGACAATGAGCAGTTCTTC.

The chain recombines TRBV21-1 with TRBJ2-6; the D segment call TRBD1 is taken from the table without a DNA check. TRBV21-1 is a known pseudogene. This CDR3 is 16 amino acids long. The CDR3: CASSKVGGSGANVLTF. The CDR3 nucleotides read TGTGCCAGCAGCAAAGTAGGGGGCTCTGGGGCCAACGTCCTGACTTTC.

J is TRBJ1-2 and V is TRBV20-1; tentative D call: TRBD1 (5 bases). The CDR3 has 14 amino acids. Germline CDR1 and CDR2: DFQATT and SNEGSKA (reference sequence). V lost 2 bases and J lost 4, with 14 bases in between. This CDR3 is CSARRQGYGYGYTF. CDR3 DNA: TGCAGTGCTAGAAGGCAGGGTTACGGCTATGGCTACACCTTC.

This clonotype was observed once. The V and J genes are TRBV7-2 and TRBJ2-5; 7 bases map to TRBD1. Germline values: CDR1 SGHTA, CDR2 FQGNSA. J gave up 1 base and V 1 base, and 3 bases lay outside the gene matches. The CDR3 is 15 residues long. CDR3 region: CASSLGGQFQETQYF. DNA for the CDR3: TGTGCCAGCAGCTTAGGGGGACAGTTCCAAGAGACCCAGTACTTC.

This clonotype was detected only a few times. Compared with germline, one end of the junction differs, possibly owing to a read error. The chain employs TRBV6-1 and TRBJ2-7; 9 nucleotides match TRBD1. This CDR3 contains 11 residues. Germline V gene sequence: CDR1 MNHNS, CDR2 SASEGT. The CDR3 protein is CASSVGDRVQF. The CDR3 nucleotides are TGTGCCAGCAGTGTCGGGGACAGGGTTCAGTTC.

This clonotype was seen more than once but under ten times. V usage is TRBV5-1 and J usage is TRBJ2-1; D ambiguous. CDR3 size: 14 residues. V lost 0 bases and J 2 bases, leaving 6 bases between the germline ends. Germline assignment: CDR1 SGHRS and CDR2 YFSETQ. CDR3 bases: TGCGCCAGCAGCTTGGACCCTCCCTACAATGAGCAGTTCTTC. This gives the protein CASSLDPPYNEQFF. Combining the CDR3 with reference TRBV5-1 and TRBJ2-1 gives the whole variable domain KAGVTQTPRYLIKTRGQQVTLSCSPISGHRSVSWYQQTPGQGLQFLFEYFSETQRNKGNFPGRFSGRQFSNSRSEMNVSTLELGDSALYLCASSLDPPYNEQFFGPGTRLTVL.

This chain uses TRBV9 with TRBJ2-5; 16 positions agree with TRBD2. This CDR3 contains 18 residues. Germline V gene sequence: CDR1 SGDLS, CDR2 YYNGEE. V lost 3 bases and J lost 6; bases outside the gene matches: 11. CDR3 in amino acids: CASSAGGLAGGPEKTQYF. In DNA form, the CDR3 reads TGTGCCAGCAGCGCAGGGGGACTAGCGGGGGGGCCTGAGAAGACCCAGTACTTC.

This clonotype was seen ten or more times. CDR3: CAIRTQGIPPEAFF. The CDR3 nucleotides are TGTGCCATCAGGACACAGGGGATACCTCCTGAAGCTTTCTTT. V gene TRBV10-3 combines with J gene TRBJ1-1; 7 bases align to TRBD1. The CDR3 extends over 14 amino acids. CDR1 is ENHRY, CDR2 SYGVKD, per germline. V was pared by 6 bases and J by 6 bases, with 10 bases of the junction left unmatched.

This chain connects TRBV11-2 to TRBJ2-3, with 15 bases identical to TRBD2. The germline V gene has CDR1 SGHAT and CDR2 FQNNGV. The V and J ends lost 5 bases and 0 bases, in that order; junction bases with no gene match: 9. The length of the CDR3 is 19 residues. The CDR3 spells CASSKPGLAGGKSTDTQYF. The CDR3, as DNA: TGTGCCAGCAGCAAGCCCGGACTAGCGGGGGGGAAAAGCACAGATACGCAGTATTTT.

This chain connects TRBV16 to TRBJ1-1; D is unresolved. Trimming removed 2 bases at V and 4 bases at J, with 14 bases between. Germline values: CDR1 KGHSY, CDR2 FQNENV. CDR3 length equals 15 residues. The CDR3 loop is CASSQLTAEGTEAFF. The DNA for the CDR3 is TGTGCCAGCAGCCAACTAACAGCCGAGGGCACTGAAGCTTTCTTT.